A single sample gave rise to the 25 T cell receptor beta chains below, sequenced in a study of CD8 T cells in ankylosing spondylitis. TCRdb processed the 5' RACE reads anew with MiXCR; each CDR3 protein has one entry. The data contain 150,000 to 200,000 distinct CDR3 sequences, over 10% of them singletons. Specimen: blood, either unsorted or a sorted T cell fraction (not recorded which). The source is a female donor with ankylosing spondylitis or in good health (not recorded which).

The gene calls are TRBV7-2 and TRBJ2-3; D perhaps matches TRBD1 (5 bases). The CDR3 is made up of 15 amino acids. Trimming stripped 6 bases from V and 6 bases from J, with 19 bases between. CDR1 SGHTA and CDR2 FQGNSA come from the germline V gene. CDR3 nucleotides: TGTGCCAGCAGTCCGAGAATAGCAGGACACGATACGCAGTATTTT. This codes for CASSPRIAGHDTQYF.

A few counts support this clonotype. This chain uses TRBV7-3 with TRBJ2-3; D gene ambiguous. CDR3 length: 14 amino acids. The germline V and J ends were trimmed by 5 bases and 4 bases, with 13 bases remaining between them. Germline V gives CDR1 SGHTA, CDR2 FQGTGA. The CDR3 DNA reads TGTGCCAGCAGCCCTACTCGTGTGGCAGATACGCAGTATTTT. It yields the protein CASSPTRVADTQYF.

This clonotype was observed at least ten times. V and J are TRBV20-1 and TRBJ2-7; weak D call: TRBD2 (5 bases). The CDR3 is 16 amino acids. Trimming left V 1 base short and J 0 bases short, with 16 bases between. CDR1 and CDR2 from the germline V gene are DFQATT and SNEGSKA (reference sequence). The CDR3 DNA reads TGCAGTGCTAGAGCTGGGCTAGCTGTTAGCTCCTACGAGCAGTACTTC. Amino acids: CSARAGLAVSSYEQYF.

In this sample, this clonotype turned up many times. This chain connects TRBV5-1 to TRBJ2-3, with TRBD2 matching over 7 bases. This CDR3 region has 15 residues. Losses at the gene ends were 2 bases for V and 5 bases for J; bases not matched to a gene: 8. Germline V CDR1 and CDR2: SGHRS, YFSETQ. CDR3 coding DNA: TGCGCCAGCAGCTTTGGGGCCAGGGAGGGAGATACGCAGTATTTT. This sequence encodes CASSFGAREGDTQYF.

To note about this clonotype: This may stem from a read error, because a much larger clone lies one nucleotide away. Since no conserved phenylalanine or tryptophan closes the CDR3, a read error is the likely cause. The CDR3 DNA is TGTGCCAGCAGCTTAGTAGCACCAAGGCATCTCCCCCTCCACCTT. Protein product: CASSLVAPRHLPLHL. The chain couples TRBV7-2 to TRBJ1-6; D remains ambiguous. Germline V CDR1 and CDR2: SGHTA, FQGNSA. The CDR3 spans 15 residues. The V end lost 1 base, the J end lost 13 bases, and 17 bases lay between the germline ends.

Note on this clonotype: This may be a read error: a much more frequent sequence differs by one nucleotide. The missing conserved phenylalanine or tryptophan at the end of this CDR3 makes a read error likely. J is TRBJ2-7 and V is TRBV20-1; tentatively, D is TRBD2 (5 bases). CDR3 length: 11 amino acids. Germline CDR1 is DFQATT and CDR2 is SNEGSKA (reference sequence). Trimming took 6 bases from V and 2 from J, leaving 8 bases between them. CDR3 sequence: CSAGVAYEQYL. The CDR3, as DNA: TGCAGTGCCGGGGTGGCCTACGAGCAGTACCTC.

This clonotype has a count of ten or more. The chain combines TRBV7-9 with TRBJ2-7; D is unresolved. In germline, CDR1 is SEHNR, CDR2 FQNEAQ (reference sequence). This CDR3 has 12 residues. V was pared by 0 bases and J by 4 bases, with 4 bases between. The CDR3 DNA follows: TGTGCCAGCAGCTTAGCGATGTACGAGCAGTACTTC. Amino acid sequence: CASSLAMYEQYF.

This clonotype was seen repeatedly, ten times or more. The chain combines TRBV12-3 or TRBV12-4 with TRBJ1-5; D ambiguous. CDR3 length: 12 residues. Trimming shortened V by 2 bases and J by 5 bases, and 4 bases separated the two germline ends. CDR3 nucleotide sequence: TGTGCCAGCAGTTTAAGCTATCAGCCCCAGCATTTT. It encodes CASSLSYQPQHF.

The rearrangement links TRBV25-1 to TRBJ2-3; TRBD2 matches 9 bases. Trimming at V came to 4 bases and at J to 3 bases, leaving 8 bases not matched to a gene. CDR1 is MGHDK and CDR2 is SYGVNS in the germline V gene. The CDR3 has 16 residues. The CDR3 DNA reads TGTGCCAGCAGTGGCGGGACTAGCCTTCGGACAGATACGCAGTATTTT. As protein: CASSGGTSLRTDTQYF.

This clonotype was seen ten or more times. The chain recombines TRBV20-1 with TRBJ1-5; possibly TRBD1 for D (6 bases). Germline CDR1 DFQATT, CDR2 SNEGSKA (reference sequence). The CDR3 contains 16 residues. Trimming pared 2 bases from V and 6 bases from J, leaving 20 bases between. CDR3 coding DNA: TGCAGTGCTAGAACCACCACAGGGACTGTGTTTCAGCCCCAGCATTTT. This translates into CSARTTTGTVFQPQHF.

This clonotype was seen ten or more times. The gene calls are TRBV5-1 and TRBJ2-3, with D maybe TRBD2 (6 bases). Germline V gene lookup returns CDR1 SGHRS and CDR2 YFSETQ. The ends were cut back, 3 bases at V and 5 bases at J, with 10 bases in the middle. The CDR3 is 13 amino acids. The CDR3 DNA follows: TGCGCCAGCAGCTCCTTGGGGGGAGATACGCAGTATTTT. As protein: CASSSLGGDTQYF.

This chain connects TRBV19 to TRBJ2-7; a weak D match, TRBD2 (6 bases). CDR3 size: 14 residues. Germline values: CDR1 LNHDA, CDR2 SQIVND (reference sequence). Trimming left V 3 bases short and J 1 base short, with 10 bases between. This chain's CDR3 is CASSIGGRSYEQYF. The CDR3 bases are TGTGCCAGTAGTATCGGGGGTCGGTCCTACGAGCAGTACTTC.

This clonotype has just a few counts. The rearrangement links TRBV20-1 to TRBJ2-7; 9 nucleotides align to TRBD2. In germline, CDR1 is DFQATT, CDR2 SNEGSKA (reference sequence). Trimming at V came to 3 bases and at J to 3 bases, leaving 6 bases not matched to a gene. The CDR3 runs 14 residues. CDR3 residues: CSASDLAGVYEQYF. The CDR3 coding sequence is TGCAGTGCTAGTGACTTAGCGGGAGTCTACGAGCAGTACTTC.

This clonotype was found many times. One junction end does not reproduce the germline sequence, and a read error may be involved. V gene TRBV13 combines with J gene TRBJ2-4, with D unresolved. The CDR3 has 14 amino acids. Germline CDR1 reads PRHDT; CDR2 reads FYEKMQ (reference sequence). The CDR3 DNA reads as TGTGCCAGCAGATTAGCACGAGCCAAAAACATTCAGTACTTC. This encodes CASRLARAKNIQYF. The variable domain in full, completed from reference TRBV13 and TRBJ2-4, reads AAGVIQSPRHLIKEKRETATLKCYPIPRHDTVYWYQQGPGQDPQFLISFYEKMQSDKGSIPDRFSAQQFSDYHSELNMSSLELGDSALYFCASRLARAKNIQYFGAGTRLSVL.

This clonotype was counted ten times or more. The chain joins TRBV7-2 to TRBJ1-1; no definite D call. This CDR3 has 15 residues. Germline V gene sequence: CDR1 SGHTA, CDR2 FQGNSA. V dropped 4 bases and J dropped 0 bases, with 12 bases sitting between them. In nucleotides, the CDR3 is TGTGCCAGCAGCTCACAAGTTGTTATGAACACTGAAGCTTTCTTT. Translation gives CASSSQVVMNTEAFF.

Many counts were recorded for this clonotype. This sequence joins TRBV7-2 and TRBJ2-3, with 7 bases matching TRBD1. The germline V gene has CDR1 SGHTA and CDR2 FQGNSA. The CDR3 is 13 residues long. V gave up 5 bases and J gave up 5 bases; unmatched junction bases: 4. This CDR3 reads CASSTRDRDTQYF. The CDR3 coding sequence is TGTGCCAGCAGCACGAGGGACAGAGATACGCAGTATTTT. Variable domain in full (rest from reference TRBV7-2 and TRBJ2-3): GAGVSQSPSNKVTEKGKDVELRCDPISGHTALYWYRQSLGQGLEFLIYFQGNSAPDKSGLPSDRFSAERTGGSVSTLTIQRTQQEDSAVYLCASSTRDRDTQYFGPGTRLTVL.

This clonotype came up many times. The J gene is TRBJ2-7, the V gene TRBV29-1; no definite D call. The germline CDR1 and CDR2 sequences are SQVTM and ANQGSEA. The ends were cut back, 4 bases at V and 5 bases at J, with 12 bases in the middle. The CDR3 has 12 residues. CDR3 amino acids: CSVAPTVNEQYF. The DNA of the CDR3 is TGCAGCGTTGCACCGACGGTTAACGAGCAGTACTTC.

As for this clonotype: A much larger clone differs by one base, so this may be a read error. The V gene is TRBV24-1, the J gene TRBJ2-5; possible D gene TRBD2, 5 bases. V gave up 2 bases and J gave up 4 bases, with 16 bases separating them. This CDR3 is built from 16 residues. CDR1 and CDR2 (germline): KGHDR, SFDVKD. The CDR3 here is CATSDSSGNTRETQYF. The CDR3 DNA is TGTGCCACCAGTGATTCCTCGGGAAACACCCGAGAGACCCAGTACTTC.

This clonotype was counted only a few times. The chain carries TRBV6-5 and TRBJ2-7, with D possibly being TRBD1 (6 bases). Deletions cut 2 bases from V and 3 bases from J, with 11 bases between. Looked up from germline, CDR1 is MNHEY and CDR2 is SVGAGI. CDR3 length equals 14 residues. In DNA form, the CDR3 reads TGTGCCAGCAGTTACCAGGGGACAAACTACGAGCAGTACTTC. Translation: CASSYQGTNYEQYF.

The chain joins TRBV10-3 to TRBJ2-7; 8 bases are a match to TRBD1. Trimming removed 10 bases from V and 5 bases from J; junction bases left unmatched: 10. This CDR3 has 13 amino acids. Germline V gene sequence: CDR1 ENHRY, CDR2 SYGVKD. The CDR3: CATAGTGPHEQYF. In nucleotides, the CDR3 is TGTGCCACGGCCGGGACAGGTCCACACGAGCAGTACTTC.

This clonotype was seen ten or more times. The V call is TRBV10-3, the J call TRBJ2-1, with TRBD2 matching over 10 bases. The V and J ends lost 2 bases and 5 bases, in that order; junction bases with no gene match: 3. There are 15 residues in the CDR3. Per germline, CDR1 ENHRY and CDR2 SYGVKD. CDR3 loop: CAISELAGANNEQFF. For the CDR3, the DNA is TGTGCCATCAGTGAGCTAGCGGGAGCGAACAATGAGCAGTTCTTC.

The gene calls are TRBV3-1 and TRBJ2-5, with TRBD2 matching 10 bases. There are 16 residues in the CDR3. With V trimmed by 0 bases and J by 3 bases, 4 bases remained unmatched. The germline CDR1 and CDR2 sequences are LGHDT and YNNKEL (reference sequence). This CDR3 reads CASSQDPSGSEETQYF. The CDR3 nucleotides read TGTGCCAGCAGCCAAGATCCTAGCGGGAGTGAAGAGACCCAGTACTTC.

This clonotype was counted between two and nine times. The CDR3, as DNA: TGCAGCGTTGATGGACAGGGAGAGACCCAGTACTTC. Translated: CSVDGQGETQYF. The chain is built from TRBV29-1 and TRBJ2-5; 8 bases match TRBD1. The trim removed 3 bases at V and 4 bases at J, leaving 1 base unmatched. The CDR3 is 12 amino acids. CDR1 is SQVTM and CDR2 is ANQGSEA in the germline V gene.

The chain recombines TRBV20-1 with TRBJ2-1, with TRBD2 identical over 7 bases. V lost 0 bases to trimming and J lost 8 bases; unmatched junction nucleotides: 13. Germline V gene data show CDR1 as DFQATT and CDR2 as SNEGSKA (reference sequence). The CDR3 runs to 16 residues. The CDR3 DNA reads as TGCAGTGCTAGAGACCTACTAGCGACCAGCAATGATGAGCAGTTCTTC. This codes for CSARDLLATSNDEQFF.

DNA for the CDR3: TGTGCCAGCAGCTACCGGACAGGGGGCGTCGGTCAGCCCCAGCATTTT. It yields the protein CASSYRTGGVGQPQHF. The chain combines TRBV5-6 with TRBJ1-5, with 11 bases fitting TRBD1. The CDR3 is 16 amino acids. Losses at the gene ends were 3 bases for V and 6 bases for J; bases not matched to a gene: 8. Germline V gene data show CDR1 as SGHDT and CDR2 as YYEEEE.